A selection of T cell receptor beta chains follows, all from one sample in a study of blood T cell repertoires in COVID-19. Sequencing used immunoSEQ multiplex PCR; TCRdb keeps in-frame clones, though not all of them. The table records over 450,000 clones, 85% to 90% of them present only once. The sequencing sample was made of peripheral blood. All receptors derive from a woman in her fifties or sixties with COVID-19, enrolled during active disease. The CDR3 runs from the conserved cysteine through the conserved F or W. Fields, in order: D gene, clone size, J gene, V gene, CDR3 protein, CDR3 DNA. A D gene is named only where the DNA matches it firmly. Rows give clone size only sometimes, using once, few, many, or a class for an expanded clone.

>-|-|TRBJ1-2|TRBV19
CASSFRRNYGYTF
TGTGCCAGTAGTTTTCGGCGGAACTATGGCTACACCTTC
>-|-|TRBJ1-1|TRBV15
CATSRERTPNTEAFF
TGTGCCACCAGCAGAGAAAGGACTCCGAACACTGAAGCTTTCTTT
>-|-|TRBJ2-5|TRBV2
CASSITSETQYF
TGTGCCAGCAGCATTACTTCTGAGACCCAGTACTTC
>TRBD1|once|TRBJ2-7|TRBV11-2
CASSAGQGFSYEQYF
TGTGCCAGCAGCGCAGGACAGGGTTTCTCCTACGAGCAGTACTTC
>-|-|TRBJ2-1|TRBV11-1
CASSSTKQGREFF
TGTGCCAGCAGCTCGACAAAACAGGGTCGAGAGTTCTTC
>-|-|TRBJ1-1|TRBV18
CASSPHLGAGGEAFF
TGTGCCAGCTCACCACATTTAGGGGCAGGCGGTGAAGCTTTCTTT
>-|-|TRBJ1-5|TRBV6-5
CASSSAGRAQPQHF
TGTGCCAGCAGTTCTGCAGGGAGGGCTCAGCCCCAGCATTTT
>TRBD1|-|TRBJ1-3|TRBV27
CASSYGRGPGNTIYF
TGTGCCAGCAGTTACGGCAGGGGGCCTGGAAACACCATATATTTT
>-|-|TRBJ1-6|TRBV12-3/TRBV12-4
CASTLTGNSPLHF
TGTGCCAGCACGTTAACCGGGAATTCACCCCTCCACTTT
>-|-|TRBJ2-3|TRBV12-5
CASGLERLTTTGDTQYF
TGTGCTAGTGGTTTGGAACGCCTCACCACGACAGGAGATACGCAGTATTTT
>-|-|TRBJ2-5|TRBV12-3/TRBV12-4
CASTLLPQETQYF
TGTGCCAGCACCCTTCTACCACAAGAGACCCAGTACTTC
>-|-|TRBJ1-1|TRBV30
CAWRKEMNTEAFF
TGTGCCTGGAGGAAGGAGATGAACACTGAAGCTTTCTTT
>TRBD1|-|TRBJ1-4|TRBV7-9
CASSLAGRRGRTGKLFF
TGTGCCAGCAGCTTAGCCGGAAGAAGGGGGCGAACTGGAAAACTGTTTTTT
>-|-|TRBJ1-1|TRBV5-1
CASSLTPAFGNTEAFF
TGCGCCAGCAGCTTGACGCCTGCTTTCGGGAACACTGAAGCTTTCTTT
>-|-|TRBJ1-2|TRBV12-3/TRBV12-4
CASSPGQIRGYTF
TGTGCCAGCAGCCCCGGACAGATCCGTGGCTACACCTTC
>TRBD2|-|TRBJ2-2|TRBV30
CAWSMAGRDTGELFF
TGTGCCTGGAGTATGGCAGGGAGGGACACCGGGGAGCTGTTTTTT
>-|-|TRBJ1-6|TRBV30
CASQKRGSSSYNSPLHF
TGTGCCTCGCAAAAAAGGGGGTCGAGCTCCTATAATTCACCCCTCCACTTT
>-|-|TRBJ1-4|TRBV5-1
CASSSEESKLFF
TGCGCCAGCAGCTCGGAGGAATCAAAACTGTTTTTT
>-|-|TRBJ1-3|TRBV18
CASSLPGNTIYF
TGTGCCAGCTCCCTACCAGGAAACACCATATATTTT
>-|-|TRBJ2-2|TRBV4-1
CASSQTRVSDTGELFF
TGCGCCAGCAGCCAAACCAGGGTGTCGGACACCGGGGAGCTGTTTTTT
>TRBD1|few|TRBJ1-6|TRBV6-1
CASREGQGSPLHF
TGTGCCAGCAGGGAAGGACAGGGTTCACCCCTCCACTTT
>-|-|TRBJ1-4|TRBV5-4
CASSSTLSNEKLFF
TGTGCCAGCAGCTCGACACTCTCTAATGAAAAACTGTTTTTT
>-|-|TRBJ2-7|TRBV25-1
CASSESGYEQYF
TGTGCCAGCAGTGAATCGGGCTACGAGCAGTACTTC
>TRBD2|-|TRBJ2-3|TRBV27
CASSPRTSGYTDTQYF
TGTGCCAGCAGCCCCCGGACTAGCGGATACACAGATACGCAGTATTTT
>TRBD2|-|TRBJ2-5|TRBV10-2
CASRAGVQETQYF
TGCGCCAGCAGGGCGGGGGTCCAAGAGACCCAGTACTTC
>-|-|TRBJ1-5|TRBV13
CASSSGGSNQPQHF
TGTGCCAGCAGCTCGGGGGGAAGCAATCAGCCCCAGCATTTT
>TRBD2|-|TRBJ2-3|TRBV10-1
CASSGGSYTDTQYF
TGCGCCAGCAGTGGCGGGAGCTACACAGATACGCAGTATTTT
>-|-|TRBJ1-2|TRBV30
CAWSVEANYGYTF
TGTGCCTGGAGTGTTGAGGCAAACTATGGCTACACCTTC
>-|once|TRBJ2-2|TRBV7-2
CASSLSPHTGELFF
TGTGCCAGCAGCCTTTCCCCCCACACCGGGGAGCTGTTTTTT
>-|-|TRBJ2-5|TRBV5-1
CASSLALSGETQYF
TGCGCCAGCAGCTTGGCCTTATCGGGGGAGACCCAGTACTTC
>-|few|TRBJ1-1|TRBV5-1
CASSFRDEAFF
TGCGCCAGCAGCTTCCGGGATGAAGCTTTCTTT
>TRBD2|-|TRBJ2-5|TRBV9
CASSAGGVLETQYF
TGTGCCAGCAGCGCCGGGGGGGTTCTAGAGACCCAGTACTTC